This T cell receptor beta chain is from a study of metastatic and nonmetastatic thyroid tumors. Looking at the study overall: A comparison of repertoires was made across blood and tumor or nodule tissue from malignant and benign thyroid patients. Study results and limitations: When malignant thyroid tumors were compared with benign nodules, TCR beta diversity was reportedly significantly higher in the malignant tumors. This held in both blood and tumor samples.

All patients were untreated before thyroid surgery. Points on this clone: What it binds is unknown.

In the study's own analysis: The study built a papillary thyroid cancer distant-metastasis classifier from CDR3 differences across clinicopathological groups. MiXCR was used by TCRdb to re-call the PCR reads. TCRdb's processing, not the authors', yielded these V and J calls. There are about 13,000 clones in the sample; approximately 26% occur only once, and roughly three fifths lies in the top ten. CDR3 length: 16 residues. CDR1 and CDR2 (germline): SGHVS, FQNEAQ. Trimming took off 1 base at V and 6 bases at J, with 19 bases between the two ends. What was sequenced was blood. The chain uses TRBV7-8 and TRBJ2-7, with D perhaps given as TRBD1 or TRBD2 (5 bases each). The TCR originated in a male donor with papillary thyroid cancer or a benign thyroid nodule (not recorded which). Some clones in this sample may be carry-over from other donors' samples. The CDR3 DNA is TGTGCCAGCAGCTTAGTCTCCGGGGCTCAGGGTAGCGAGCAGTACTTC. Protein product: CASSLVSGAQGSEQYF.